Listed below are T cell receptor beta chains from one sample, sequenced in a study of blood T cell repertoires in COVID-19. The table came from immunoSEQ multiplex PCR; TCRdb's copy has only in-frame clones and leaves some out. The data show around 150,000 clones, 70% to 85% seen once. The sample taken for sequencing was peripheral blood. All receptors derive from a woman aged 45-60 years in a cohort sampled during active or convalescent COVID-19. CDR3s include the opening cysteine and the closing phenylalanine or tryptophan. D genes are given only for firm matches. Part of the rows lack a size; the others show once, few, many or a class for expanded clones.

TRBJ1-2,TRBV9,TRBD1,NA,CASSAGQAPIYGYTF,TGTGCCAGCAGCGCCGGACAGGCCCCTATCTATGGCTACACCTTC
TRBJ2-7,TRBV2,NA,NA,CASHREQYEQYF,TGTGCCAGCCACAGGGAACAGTACGAGCAGTACTTC
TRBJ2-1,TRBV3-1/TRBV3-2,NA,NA,CASSHYSNNEQFF,TGTGCCAGCAGCCACTACAGCAACAATGAGCAGTTCTTC
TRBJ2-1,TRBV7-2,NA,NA,CASSLLTDKEQFF,TGTGCCAGCAGCTTACTCACGGACAAGGAGCAGTTCTTC
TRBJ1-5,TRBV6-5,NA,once,CASSLTVSNQPQHF,TGTGCCAGCAGTTTGACAGTTAGCAATCAGCCCCAGCATTTT
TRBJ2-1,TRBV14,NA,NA,CASSRLLAPSYNEQFF,TGTGCCAGCAGCCGCCTTCTAGCGCCGTCCTACAATGAGCAGTTCTTC
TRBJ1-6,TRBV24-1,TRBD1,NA,CATSDGQGINSPLHF,TGTGCCACCAGTGATGGACAGGGTATCAATTCACCCCTCCACTTT
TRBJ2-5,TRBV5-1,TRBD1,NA,CASSSGQAFQETQYF,TGCGCCAGCAGCTCGGGACAGGCGTTTCAAGAGACCCAGTACTTC
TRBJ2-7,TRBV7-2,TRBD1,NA,CASSPGQGTYEQYF,TGTGCCAGCAGCCCGGGACAGGGCACCTACGAGCAGTACTTC
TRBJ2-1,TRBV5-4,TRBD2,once,CASSGKGLAGYNEQFF,TGTGCCAGCAGCGGAAAGGGACTAGCGGGTTACAATGAGCAGTTCTTC
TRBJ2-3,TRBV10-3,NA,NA,CAISSNPTSGRTDTQYF,TGTGCCATCAGTTCTAATCCGACTAGTGGTCGGACAGATACGCAGTATTTT
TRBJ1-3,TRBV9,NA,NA,CASSAAGLSGNTIYF,TGTGCCAGCAGCGCCGCAGGCCTCTCTGGAAACACCATATATTTT
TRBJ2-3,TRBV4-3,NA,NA,CASSQARRGPTQYF,TGCGCCAGCAGCCAAGCCAGGAGGGGTCCCACGCAGTATTTT
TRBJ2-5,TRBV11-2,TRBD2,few,CASSPQRGRETQYF,TGTGCCAGCAGCCCGCAGCGGGGGAGAGAGACCCAGTACTTC
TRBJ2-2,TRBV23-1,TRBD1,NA,CASSQSGTGTGELFF,TGCGCCAGCAGTCAATCGGGGACAGGGACCGGGGAGCTGTTTTTT
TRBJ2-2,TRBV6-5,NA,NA,CASKPGQMNTGELFF,TGTGCCAGCAAGCCCGGACAGATGAACACCGGGGAGCTGTTTTTT
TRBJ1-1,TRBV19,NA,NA,CASSIQGGYTEAFF,TGTGCCAGTAGTATACAAGGAGGTTACACTGAAGCTTTCTTT
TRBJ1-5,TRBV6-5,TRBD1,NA,CASSSHDRGAQPQHF,TGTGCCAGCAGTTCCCACGACAGGGGTGCTCAGCCCCAGCATTTT
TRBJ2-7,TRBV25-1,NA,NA,CASSERGEQYF,TGTGCCAGCAGTGAGCGGGGCGAGCAGTACTTC
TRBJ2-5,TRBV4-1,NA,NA,CASSQQTLQTQYF,TGCGCCAGCAGCCAACAAACTTTGCAGACCCAGTACTTC
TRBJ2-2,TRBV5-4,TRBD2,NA,CASSLAGGNTGELFF,TGTGCCAGCAGCTTAGCGGGGGGTAACACCGGGGAGCTGTTTTTT
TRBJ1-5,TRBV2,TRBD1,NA,CASQGEYNQPQHF,TGTGCCAGCCAGGGGGAATACAATCAGCCCCAGCATTTT
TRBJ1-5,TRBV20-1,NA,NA,CSASSGSLQHF,TGCAGTGCTAGTAGCGGCAGCCTCCAGCATTTT
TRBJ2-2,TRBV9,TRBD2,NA,CASSAPGTSGSGELFF,TGTGCCAGCAGCGCTCCCGGGACTAGCGGGTCCGGGGAGCTGTTTTTT
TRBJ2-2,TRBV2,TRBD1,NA,CASREQGADTGELFF,TGTGCCAGCAGAGAACAGGGGGCGGACACCGGGGAGCTGTTTTTT
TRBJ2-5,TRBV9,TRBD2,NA,CASRPAGNQETQYF,TGTGCCAGCAGGCCAGCGGGGAACCAAGAGACCCAGTACTTC
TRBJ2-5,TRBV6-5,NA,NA,CASRPGQLQETQYF,TGTGCCAGCAGACCCGGACAGCTACAAGAGACCCAGTACTTC
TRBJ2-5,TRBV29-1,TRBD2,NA,CSLHRTSGGALETQYF,TGCAGCCTCCACCGGACTAGCGGGGGGGCCCTTGAGACCCAGTACTTC
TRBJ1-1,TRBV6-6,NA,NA,CASSGQRISEAFF,TGTGCCAGCAGCGGGCAGCGGATCTCTGAAGCTTTCTTT
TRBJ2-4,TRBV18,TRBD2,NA,CASSPGTSGAGTSAIQYF,TGTGCCAGCTCACCGGGGACTAGCGGGGCGGGCACAAGTGCCATTCAGTACTTC
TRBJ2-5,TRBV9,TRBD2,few,CASSEIAGGLQETQYF,TGTGCCAGCAGCGAAATAGCGGGGGGGCTCCAAGAGACCCAGTACTTC